The present T cell receptor (beta chain) was sequenced within a study of control samples from healthy donors and cancer patients. Germline trimming cut 4 bases from V and 3 bases from J; bases unmatched to any gene: 4. The CDR3 contains 14 residues. Germline V gives CDR1 SQVTM, CDR2 ANQGSEA. Profiling relied on immunoSEQ multiplex PCR, and the TCRdb table lists in-frame clones only, not all of them. The repertoire holds about 160,000 clones, with roughly 90% as singletons. The receptor was derived from a young man in good health. The sequenced material came from blood. V usage is TRBV29-1 and J usage is TRBJ2-1; TRBD2 matches 9 bases. The CDR3 sequence is CSVGKRGVYNEQFF. CDR3 in DNA: TGCAGCGTTGGAAAGCGGGGGGTCTACAATGAGCAGTTCTTC.